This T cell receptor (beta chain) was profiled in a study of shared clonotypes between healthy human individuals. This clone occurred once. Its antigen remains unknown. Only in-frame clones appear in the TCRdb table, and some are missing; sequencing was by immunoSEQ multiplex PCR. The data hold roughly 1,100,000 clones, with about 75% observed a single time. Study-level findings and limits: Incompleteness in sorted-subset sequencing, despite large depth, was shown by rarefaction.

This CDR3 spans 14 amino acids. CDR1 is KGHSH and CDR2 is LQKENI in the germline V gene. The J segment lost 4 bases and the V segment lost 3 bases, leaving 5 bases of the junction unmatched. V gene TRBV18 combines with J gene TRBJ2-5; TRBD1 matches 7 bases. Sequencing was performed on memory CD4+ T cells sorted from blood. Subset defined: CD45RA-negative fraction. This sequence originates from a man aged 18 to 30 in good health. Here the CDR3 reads CASSPTGIGETQYF. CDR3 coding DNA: TGTGCCAGCTCACCGACAGGGATCGGAGAGACCCAGTACTTC.